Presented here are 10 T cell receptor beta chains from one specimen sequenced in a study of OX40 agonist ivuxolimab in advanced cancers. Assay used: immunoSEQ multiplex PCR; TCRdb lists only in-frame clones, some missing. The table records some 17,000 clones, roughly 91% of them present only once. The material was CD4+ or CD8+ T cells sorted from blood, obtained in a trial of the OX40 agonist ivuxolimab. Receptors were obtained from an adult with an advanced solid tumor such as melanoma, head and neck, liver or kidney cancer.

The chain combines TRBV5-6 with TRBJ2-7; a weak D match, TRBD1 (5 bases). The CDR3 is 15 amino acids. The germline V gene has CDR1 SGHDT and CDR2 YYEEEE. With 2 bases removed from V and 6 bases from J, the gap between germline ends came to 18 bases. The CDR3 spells CASSFRGGRAAEQYF. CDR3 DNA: TGTGCCAGCAGCTTTAGGGGTGGAAGGGCCGCCGAGCAGTACTTC.

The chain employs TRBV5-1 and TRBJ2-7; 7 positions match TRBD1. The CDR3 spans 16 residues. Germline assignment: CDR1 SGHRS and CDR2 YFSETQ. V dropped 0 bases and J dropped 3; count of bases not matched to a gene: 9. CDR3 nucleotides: TGCGCCAGCAGCTTGGGGAACAGGGGCCTCCTCTACGAGCAGTACTTC. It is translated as CASSLGNRGLLYEQYF.

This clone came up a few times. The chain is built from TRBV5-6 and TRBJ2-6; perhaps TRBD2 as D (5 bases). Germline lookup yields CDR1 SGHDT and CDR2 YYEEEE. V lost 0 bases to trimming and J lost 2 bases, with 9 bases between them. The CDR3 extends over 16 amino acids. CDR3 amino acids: CASSLEGAAGANVLTF. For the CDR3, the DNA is TGTGCCAGCAGCTTGGAGGGAGCGGCTGGGGCCAACGTCCTGACTTTC.

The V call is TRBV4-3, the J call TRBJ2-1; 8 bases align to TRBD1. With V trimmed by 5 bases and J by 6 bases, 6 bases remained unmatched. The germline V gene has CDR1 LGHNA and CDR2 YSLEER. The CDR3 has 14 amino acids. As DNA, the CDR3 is TGCGCCAGCAGCGACCGGGACAGGATCAATGAGCAGTTCTTC. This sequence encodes CASSDRDRINEQFF.

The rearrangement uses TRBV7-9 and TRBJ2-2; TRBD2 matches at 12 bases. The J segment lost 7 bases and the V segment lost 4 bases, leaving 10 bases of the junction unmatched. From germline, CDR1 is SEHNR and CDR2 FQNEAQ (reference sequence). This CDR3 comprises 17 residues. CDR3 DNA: TGTGCCAGCAGCTCCATTCTAGCGGGAGGGCCTGTCGGGGAGCTGTTTTTT. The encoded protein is CASSSILAGGPVGELFF.

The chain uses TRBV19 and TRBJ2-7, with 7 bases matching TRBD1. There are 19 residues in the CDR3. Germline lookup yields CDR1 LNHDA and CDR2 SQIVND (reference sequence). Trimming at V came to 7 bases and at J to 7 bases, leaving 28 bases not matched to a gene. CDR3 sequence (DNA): TGTGCCAGTAATCTGAGACCCAAGGGTAACAGGGGCCCTAAGTGTGAGCAGTACTTC. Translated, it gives CASNLRPKGNRGPKCEQYF.

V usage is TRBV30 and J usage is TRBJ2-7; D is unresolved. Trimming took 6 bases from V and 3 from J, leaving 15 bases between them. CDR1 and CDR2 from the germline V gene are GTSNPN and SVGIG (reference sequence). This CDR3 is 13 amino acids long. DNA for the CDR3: TGTGCCTGCAAAACCGACCCGATCTACGAGCAGTACTTC. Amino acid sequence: CACKTDPIYEQYF.

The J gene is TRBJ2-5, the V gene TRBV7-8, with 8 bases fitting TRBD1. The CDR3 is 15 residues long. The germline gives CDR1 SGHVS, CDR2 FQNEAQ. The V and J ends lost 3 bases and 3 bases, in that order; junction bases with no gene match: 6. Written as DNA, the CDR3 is TGTGCCAGCAGCTTTTCAGGGGGCGAAGAAGAGACCCAGTACTTC. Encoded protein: CASSFSGGEEETQYF.

This CDR3 is CASSRDPARQFF. CDR3 bases: TGTGCCAGCAGCCGGGACCCCGCTAGACAGTTCTTC. This chain uses TRBV7-6 with TRBJ2-1; D could derive from TRBD1 or TRBD2 (5 bases each). V lost 5 bases and J lost 13, with 15 bases in between. Germline V gives CDR1 SGHVS, CDR2 FNYEAQ. CDR3 length: 12 residues. The full variable domain, in which reference TRBV7-6 and TRBJ2-1 provide the parts outside the CDR3, is GAGVSQSPRYKVTKRGQDVALRCDPISGHVSLYWYRQALGQGPEFLTYFNYEAQQDKSGLPNDRFSAERPEGSISTLTIQRTEQRDSAMYRCASSRDPARQFFGPGTRLTVL.

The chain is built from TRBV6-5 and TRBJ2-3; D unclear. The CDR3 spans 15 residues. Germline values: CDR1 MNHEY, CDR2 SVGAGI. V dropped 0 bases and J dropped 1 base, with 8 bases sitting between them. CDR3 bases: TGTGCCAGCAGTTACTCGCCAGGAGGCACAGATACGCAGTATTTT. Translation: CASSYSPGGTDTQYF.